The entry below describes one TCR beta chain. Its specific antigen is unknown. Nothing much larger sits one base from this clone, and base qualities are not available. TCRbeta CDR3 regions were amplified from genomic DNA using the immunoSEQ Assay, a bias-controlled multiplex PCR. In the source study's methods: Within the assay, amplification of reference gene primers was used to estimate how many nucleated cells each sample contained. To quantify the absolute abundance of each unique TCRbeta CDR3 rearrangement, sequence reads were collapsed and filtered. For each sample, productive Simpson clonality was calculated as the square root of Simpson's diversity index over productive rearrangements. TCRdb mirrors the immuneACCESS table, restricted to in-frame sequences. Some clones are absent from its copies; in checked studies, under half trace to an unresolved V gene, and the reason for the others is unknown. V and J calls plus clone size are reproduced from that table; the DNA served to infer D and trimming. The sample table lists about 190,000 clones, 70% to 90% of them with a count of one. The top ten hold about 1.1% of the sample.

The data derive from a study of blood T cell repertoires in COVID-19 (dated by TCRdb to 2018 to 2020). The study in broad terms: Samples from collaborators originated in the United States, Italy and Spain and spanned both the acute and convalescent phases of COVID-19. The samples were drawn from the first 160 participants of the ongoing ImmuneRACE study and from under 1,500 subjects provided by 6 global collaborators. Deeply sampled blood TCRbeta repertoires from subjects exposed to, actively infected with, or recovered from COVID-19 were included in the dataset. The repertoires were released in a freely available public database meant as a resource for research on the immune response to SARS-CoV-2. Nearly every sample came with metadata listing a de-identified subject ID, COVID-19 status, age in years and sex. The prospective study material was composed of cDNA or gDNA derived from T cells, B-cell-depleted T cells, or PBMCs. Where HLA class I and class II types were available, the types were taken from metadata supplied by the sample provider, not from assay-based typing.

Overall study results and their limits: How much clinical and demographic metadata was included differed by source and by participant, and the metadata was provided uncurated.

The CDR3 contains 16 residues, cysteine and phenylalanine counted. Of the read, only the CDR3 DNA is kept; its 48 bases are in frame from base 1. The germline V gene supplies CDR1 SGHNT and CDR2 YENEEA. Compared with germline, V lacks 5 bases and J lacks 3 bases; bases without a gene match: 3. Each collaborating institution followed its own protocols to collect whole blood in K2EDTA tubes. For TCRbeta analysis, collaborators shipped samples as frozen whole blood, isolated PBMCs, or DNA extracted from either of those sample types. The chain is made from TRBV11-3 and TRBJ2-1; the central 14 bases match TRBD2. Material for sequencing was peripheral blood. This TCR was sampled from a man aged 25-40 years with acute or convalescent COVID-19. Here is the DNA: TGTGCCAGCAGCCCCGGACTAGCGGGGGGCTACAATGAGCAGTTCTTC. Its translation is CASSPGLAGGYNEQFF.